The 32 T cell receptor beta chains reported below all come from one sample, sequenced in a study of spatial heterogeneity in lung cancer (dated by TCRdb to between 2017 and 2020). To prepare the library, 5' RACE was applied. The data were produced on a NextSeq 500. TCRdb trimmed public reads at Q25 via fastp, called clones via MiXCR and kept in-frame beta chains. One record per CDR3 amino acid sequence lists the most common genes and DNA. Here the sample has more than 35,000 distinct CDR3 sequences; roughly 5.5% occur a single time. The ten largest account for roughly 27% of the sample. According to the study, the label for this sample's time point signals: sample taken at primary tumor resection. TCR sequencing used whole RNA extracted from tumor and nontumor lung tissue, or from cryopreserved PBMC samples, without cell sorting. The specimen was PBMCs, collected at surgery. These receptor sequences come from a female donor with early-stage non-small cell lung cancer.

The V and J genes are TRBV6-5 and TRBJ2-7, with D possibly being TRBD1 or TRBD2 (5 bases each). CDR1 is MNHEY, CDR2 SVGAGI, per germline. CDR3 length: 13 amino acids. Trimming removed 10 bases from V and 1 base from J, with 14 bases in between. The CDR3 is CAIRRGDSYEQYF. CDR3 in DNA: TGTGCCATTCGGCGAGGGGATTCCTACGAGCAGTACTTC.

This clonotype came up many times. Written as DNA, the CDR3 is TGTGCCAGCAGTTATCCCGTCCGGTACGAGCAGTACTTC. Protein: CASSYPVRYEQYF. The chain links TRBV6-6 to TRBJ2-7; D unresolved. From germline, CDR1 is MNHNY and CDR2 SVGAGI (reference sequence). The CDR3 is 13 amino acids. Trimming removed 3 bases from V and 4 bases from J, with 10 bases in between.

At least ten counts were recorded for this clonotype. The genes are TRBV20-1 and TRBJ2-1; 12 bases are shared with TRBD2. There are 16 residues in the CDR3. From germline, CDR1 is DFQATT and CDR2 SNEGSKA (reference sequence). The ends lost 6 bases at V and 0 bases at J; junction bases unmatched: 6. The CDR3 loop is CSAGTSGRSSYNEQFF. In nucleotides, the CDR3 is TGCAGTGCAGGGACTAGCGGGCGAAGCTCCTACAATGAGCAGTTCTTC.

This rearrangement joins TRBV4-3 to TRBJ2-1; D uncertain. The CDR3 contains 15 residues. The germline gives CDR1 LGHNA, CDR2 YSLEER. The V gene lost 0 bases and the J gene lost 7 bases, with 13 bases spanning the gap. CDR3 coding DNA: TGCGCCAGCAGCCAAGATATAGGAAACTATAATGAGCAGTTCTTC. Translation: CASSQDIGNYNEQFF.

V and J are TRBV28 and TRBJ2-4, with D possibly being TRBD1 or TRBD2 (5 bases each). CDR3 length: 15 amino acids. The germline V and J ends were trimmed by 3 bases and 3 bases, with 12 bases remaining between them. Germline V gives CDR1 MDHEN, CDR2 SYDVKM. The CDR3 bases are TGTGCCAGCAGTTTTTCCGGGACGGGCAAAAACATTCAGTACTTC. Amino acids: CASSFSGTGKNIQYF.

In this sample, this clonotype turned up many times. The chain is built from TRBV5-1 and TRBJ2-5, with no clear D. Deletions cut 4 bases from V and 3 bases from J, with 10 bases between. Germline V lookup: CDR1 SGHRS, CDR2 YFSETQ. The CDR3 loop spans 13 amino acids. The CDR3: CASSRIDKETQYF. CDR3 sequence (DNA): TGCGCCAGCAGCCGTATAGACAAAGAGACCCAGTACTTC.

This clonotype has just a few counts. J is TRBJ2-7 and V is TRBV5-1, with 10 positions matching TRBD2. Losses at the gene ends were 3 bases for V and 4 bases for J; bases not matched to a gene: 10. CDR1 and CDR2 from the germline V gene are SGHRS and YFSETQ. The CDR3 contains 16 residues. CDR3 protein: CASSSEASGGIYEQYF. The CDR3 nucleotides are TGCGCCAGCAGCTCCGAAGCTAGCGGGGGAATTTACGAGCAGTACTTC.

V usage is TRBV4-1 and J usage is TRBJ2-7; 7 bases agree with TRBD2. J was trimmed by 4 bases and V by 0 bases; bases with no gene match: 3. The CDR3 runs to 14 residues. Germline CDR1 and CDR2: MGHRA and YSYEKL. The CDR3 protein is CASSQDGAGYEQYF. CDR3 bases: TGCGCCAGCAGCCAAGATGGAGCGGGATACGAGCAGTACTTC.

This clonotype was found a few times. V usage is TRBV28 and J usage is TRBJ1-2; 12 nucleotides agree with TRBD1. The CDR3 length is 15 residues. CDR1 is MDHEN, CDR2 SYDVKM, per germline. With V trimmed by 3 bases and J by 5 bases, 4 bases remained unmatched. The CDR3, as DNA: TGTGCCAGCAGTTTGCGGGACAGGGGGCTGTATGGCTACACCTTC. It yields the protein CASSLRDRGLYGYTF.

CDR3 protein: CASSLHPGRGYGYTF. CDR3 nucleotide sequence: TGTGCCAGCAGCCTCCATCCAGGGCGTGGCTATGGCTACACCTTC. V usage is TRBV3-1 and J usage is TRBJ1-2, with D perhaps TRBD1 (5 bases). CDR1 is LGHDT and CDR2 is YNNKEL in the germline V gene (reference sequence). V lost 4 bases to trimming and J lost 4 bases, with 16 bases between them. This CDR3 is 15 amino acids long.

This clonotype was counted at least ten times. The CDR3 is CASSQALDRGRYTF. The CDR3 coding sequence is TGTGCCAGCAGCCAAGCTTTGGACAGGGGCCGCTACACCTTC. V is TRBV14 and J is TRBJ1-2; 9 nucleotides align to TRBD1. This CDR3 has 14 residues. Germline CDR1 and CDR2: SGHDN and FVKESK. Trimming took 1 base from V and 9 from J; bases not matched to a gene: 6.

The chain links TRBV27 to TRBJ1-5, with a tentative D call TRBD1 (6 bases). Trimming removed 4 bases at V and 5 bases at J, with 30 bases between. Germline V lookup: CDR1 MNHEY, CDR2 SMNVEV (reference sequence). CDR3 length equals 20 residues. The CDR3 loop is CASSSLPPQGPTLVDQPQHF. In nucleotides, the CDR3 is TGTGCCAGCAGTTCCCTCCCGCCACAGGGCCCTACGCTCGTTGATCAGCCCCAGCATTTT.

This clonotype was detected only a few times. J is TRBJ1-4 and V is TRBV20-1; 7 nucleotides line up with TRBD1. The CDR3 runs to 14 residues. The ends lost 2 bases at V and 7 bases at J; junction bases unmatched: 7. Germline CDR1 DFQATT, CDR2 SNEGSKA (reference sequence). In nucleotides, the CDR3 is TGCAGTGCTAGACCGACAGGGTTGGGTGAAAAACTGTTTTTT. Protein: CSARPTGLGEKLFF.

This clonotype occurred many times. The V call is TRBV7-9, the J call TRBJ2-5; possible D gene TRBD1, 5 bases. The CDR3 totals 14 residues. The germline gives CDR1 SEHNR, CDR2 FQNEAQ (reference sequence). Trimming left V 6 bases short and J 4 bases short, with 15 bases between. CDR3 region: CASSSRVQGETQYF. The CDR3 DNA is TGTGCCAGCAGTTCGAGAGTGCAGGGAGAGACCCAGTACTTC.

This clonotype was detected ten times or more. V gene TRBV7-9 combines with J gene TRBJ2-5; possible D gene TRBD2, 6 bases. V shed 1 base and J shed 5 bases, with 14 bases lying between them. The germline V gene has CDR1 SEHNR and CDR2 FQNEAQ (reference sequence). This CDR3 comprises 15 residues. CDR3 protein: CASSLDAGRSETQYF. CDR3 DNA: TGTGCCAGCAGCTTAGATGCGGGACGCTCGGAGACCCAGTACTTC.

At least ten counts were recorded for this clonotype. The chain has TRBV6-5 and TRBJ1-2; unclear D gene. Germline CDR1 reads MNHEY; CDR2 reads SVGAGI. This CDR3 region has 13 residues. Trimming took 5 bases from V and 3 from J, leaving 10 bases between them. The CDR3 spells CASSDRPDYGYTF. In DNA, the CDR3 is TGTGCCAGCAGTGACCGACCGGACTATGGCTACACCTTC.

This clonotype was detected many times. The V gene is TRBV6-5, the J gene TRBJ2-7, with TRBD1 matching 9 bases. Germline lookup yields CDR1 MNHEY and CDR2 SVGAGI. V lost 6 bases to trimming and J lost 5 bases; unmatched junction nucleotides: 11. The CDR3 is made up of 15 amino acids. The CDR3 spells CASRRPPGQGNEQYF. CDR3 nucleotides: TGTGCCAGCAGAAGACCCCCGGGACAGGGAAACGAGCAGTACTTC.

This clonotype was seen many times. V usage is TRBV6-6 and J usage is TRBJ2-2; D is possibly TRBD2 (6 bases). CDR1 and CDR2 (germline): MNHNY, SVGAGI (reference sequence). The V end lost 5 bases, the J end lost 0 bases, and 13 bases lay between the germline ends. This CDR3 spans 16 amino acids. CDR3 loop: CASSPRGIANTGELFF. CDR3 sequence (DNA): TGTGCCAGCAGTCCCCGCGGGATAGCGAACACCGGGGAGCTGTTTTTT.

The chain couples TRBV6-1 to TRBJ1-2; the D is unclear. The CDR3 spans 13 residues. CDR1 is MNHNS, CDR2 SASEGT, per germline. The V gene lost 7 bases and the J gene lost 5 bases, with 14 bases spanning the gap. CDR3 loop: CASKGLWGYGYTF. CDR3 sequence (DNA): TGTGCCAGCAAAGGCCTTTGGGGATATGGCTACACCTTC.

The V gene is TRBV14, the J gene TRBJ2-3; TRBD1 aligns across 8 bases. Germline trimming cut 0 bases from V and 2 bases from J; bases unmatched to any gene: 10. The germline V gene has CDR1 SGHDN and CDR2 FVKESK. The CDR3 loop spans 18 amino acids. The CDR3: CASSQDVRTGRYTDTQYF. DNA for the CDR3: TGTGCCAGCAGCCAAGACGTTAGGACAGGGCGGTACACAGATACGCAGTATTTT.

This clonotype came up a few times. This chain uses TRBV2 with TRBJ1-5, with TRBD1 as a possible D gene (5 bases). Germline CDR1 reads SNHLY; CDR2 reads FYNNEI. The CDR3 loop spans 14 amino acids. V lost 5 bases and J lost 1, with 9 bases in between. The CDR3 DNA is TGTGCCAGCAGTCGACAGACAAGCAATCAGCCCCAGCATTTT. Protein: CASSRQTSNQPQHF.

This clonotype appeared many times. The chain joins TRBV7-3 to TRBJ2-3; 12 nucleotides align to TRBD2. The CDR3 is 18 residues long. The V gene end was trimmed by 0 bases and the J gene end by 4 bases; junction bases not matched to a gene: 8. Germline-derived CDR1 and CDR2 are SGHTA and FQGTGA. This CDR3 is CASSLTTGLAGRPDTQYF. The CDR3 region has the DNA TGTGCCAGCAGCTTAACGACAGGACTAGCGGGGCGTCCAGATACGCAGTATTTT.

The CDR3 loop is CASSVQGSQETQYF. For the CDR3, the DNA is TGTGCCAGCAGCGTACAGGGCTCGCAAGAGACCCAGTACTTC. The chain joins TRBV5-6 to TRBJ2-5; maybe TRBD1 (6 bases). The CDR3 contains 14 residues. The germline V gene has CDR1 SGHDT and CDR2 YYEEEE. V was shortened by 4 bases and J by 2 bases, with 12 bases between the two germline ends.

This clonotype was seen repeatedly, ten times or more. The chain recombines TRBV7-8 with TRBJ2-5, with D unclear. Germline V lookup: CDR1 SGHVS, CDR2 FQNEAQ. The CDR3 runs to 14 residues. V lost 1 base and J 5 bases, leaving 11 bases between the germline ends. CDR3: CASSLGSTGETQYF. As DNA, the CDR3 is TGTGCCAGCAGCTTAGGGTCCACCGGGGAGACCCAGTACTTC.

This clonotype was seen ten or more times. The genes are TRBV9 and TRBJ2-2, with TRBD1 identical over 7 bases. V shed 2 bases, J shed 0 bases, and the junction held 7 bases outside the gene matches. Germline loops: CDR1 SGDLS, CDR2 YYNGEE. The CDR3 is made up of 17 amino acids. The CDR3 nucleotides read TGTGCCAGCAGCGTTTCCCGACAGGGAGCGAACACCGGGGAGCTGTTTTTT. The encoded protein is CASSVSRQGANTGELFF.

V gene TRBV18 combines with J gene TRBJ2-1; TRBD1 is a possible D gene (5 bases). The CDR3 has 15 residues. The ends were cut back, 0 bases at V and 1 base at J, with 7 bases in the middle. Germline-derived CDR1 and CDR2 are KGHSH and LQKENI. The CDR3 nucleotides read TGTGCCAGCTCACCACCAACAGGATCCTACAATGAGCAGTTCTTC. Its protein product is CASSPPTGSYNEQFF.

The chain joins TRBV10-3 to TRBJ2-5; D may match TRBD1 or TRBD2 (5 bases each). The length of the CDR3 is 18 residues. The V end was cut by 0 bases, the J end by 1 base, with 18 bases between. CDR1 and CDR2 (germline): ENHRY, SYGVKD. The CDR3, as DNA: TGTGCCATCAGTGAGTCGCGGGCAACAGGATTCCTCCAAGAGACCCAGTACTTC. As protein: CAISESRATGFLQETQYF.

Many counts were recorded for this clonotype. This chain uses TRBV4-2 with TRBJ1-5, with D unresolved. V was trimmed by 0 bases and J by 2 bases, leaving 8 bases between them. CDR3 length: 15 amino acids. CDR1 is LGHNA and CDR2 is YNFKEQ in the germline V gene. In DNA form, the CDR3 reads TGTGCCAGCAGCCAAGAGGGTTGGGGCAATCAGCCCCAGCATTTT. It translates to CASSQEGWGNQPQHF.

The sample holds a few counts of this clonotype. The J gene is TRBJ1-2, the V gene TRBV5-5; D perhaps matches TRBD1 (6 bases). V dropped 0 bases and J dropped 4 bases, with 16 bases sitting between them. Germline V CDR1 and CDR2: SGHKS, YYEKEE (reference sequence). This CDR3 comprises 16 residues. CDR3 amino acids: CASSLAPLGGAYGYTF. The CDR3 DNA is TGTGCCAGCAGCTTGGCCCCCCTGGGGGGGGCCTATGGCTACACCTTC.

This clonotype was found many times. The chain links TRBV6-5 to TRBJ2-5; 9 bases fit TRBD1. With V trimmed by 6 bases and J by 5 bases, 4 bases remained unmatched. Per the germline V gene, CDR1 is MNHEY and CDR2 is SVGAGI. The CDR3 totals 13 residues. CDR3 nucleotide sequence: TGTGCCAGCAGAGGGACAGGGACGGAGACCCAGTACTTC. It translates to CASRGTGTETQYF.

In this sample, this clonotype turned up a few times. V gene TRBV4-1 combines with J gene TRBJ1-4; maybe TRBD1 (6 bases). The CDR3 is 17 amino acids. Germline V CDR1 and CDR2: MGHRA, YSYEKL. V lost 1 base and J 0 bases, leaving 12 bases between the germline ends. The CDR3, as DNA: TGCGCCAGCAGCCAAGTGGGGGGGGCGGCAACTAATGAAAAACTGTTTTTT. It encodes CASSQVGGAATNEKLFF.

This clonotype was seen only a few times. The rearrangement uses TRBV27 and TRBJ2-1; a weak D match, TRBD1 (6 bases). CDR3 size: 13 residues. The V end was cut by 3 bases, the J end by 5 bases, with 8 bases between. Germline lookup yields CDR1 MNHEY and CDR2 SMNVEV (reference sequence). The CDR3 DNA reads TGTGCCAGCAGTTTGTACAGGGACAATGAGCAGTTCTTC. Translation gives CASSLYRDNEQFF.